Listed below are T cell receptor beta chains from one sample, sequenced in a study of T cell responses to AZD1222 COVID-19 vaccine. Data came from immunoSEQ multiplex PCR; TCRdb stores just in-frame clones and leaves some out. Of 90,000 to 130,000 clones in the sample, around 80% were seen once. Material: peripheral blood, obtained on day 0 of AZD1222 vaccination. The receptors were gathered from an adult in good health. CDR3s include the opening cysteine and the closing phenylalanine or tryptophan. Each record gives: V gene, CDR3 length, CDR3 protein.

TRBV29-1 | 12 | CSVYPGQDGYTF
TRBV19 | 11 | CASSIIDEQFF
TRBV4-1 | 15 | CASSLGTSGGDTQYF
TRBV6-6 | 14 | CASSLGTEGNTIYF
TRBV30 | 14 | CAWSLSGGVTEAFF
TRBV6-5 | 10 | CASSFSGLFF
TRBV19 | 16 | CASSIESLQQPRGYTF
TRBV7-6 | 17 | CASSLVTGSATNEKLFF
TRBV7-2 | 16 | CASSLVSGGGTGELFF
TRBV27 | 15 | CASSSGASGGREQYF
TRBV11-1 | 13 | CASSLSTFREAFF
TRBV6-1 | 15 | CASSEGGGRNYGYTF
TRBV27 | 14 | CASSDRGTSNEQFF